The sequence of this T cell receptor beta chain was determined in a study of shared clonotypes between healthy human individuals. Overall study context: CD4 naive and CD4 memory each took three plates per donor, while CD8 naive took two and CD8 memory one. Study outcomes and limitations: Across subsets, estimated richness was generally greater for naive than for memory populations.

Trimming removed 1 base from V and 0 bases from J, with 12 bases in between. The CDR3 spans 17 residues. Germline V gene sequence: CDR1 KGHSH, CDR2 LQKENI. As for this clone: Antigen unknown.

Produced via immunoSEQ multiplex PCR; TCRdb's table is partial and in-frame only. Here the sample spans over a million clones, around 95% being singletons. The donor population consisted of healthy HIV-negative adults with no recent acute infections or vaccinations. This rearrangement joins TRBV18 to TRBJ2-2; D not certain. The origin of this receptor is a man aged 25-40 years in good health. Source material: naive CD4+ T cells sorted from blood. As to subset: CD45RA+ positively selected. The CDR3 sequence: CASSPLRWHANTGELFF. CDR3 coding DNA: TGTGCCAGCTCACCACTAAGGTGGCACGCGAACACCGGGGAGCTGTTTTTT.